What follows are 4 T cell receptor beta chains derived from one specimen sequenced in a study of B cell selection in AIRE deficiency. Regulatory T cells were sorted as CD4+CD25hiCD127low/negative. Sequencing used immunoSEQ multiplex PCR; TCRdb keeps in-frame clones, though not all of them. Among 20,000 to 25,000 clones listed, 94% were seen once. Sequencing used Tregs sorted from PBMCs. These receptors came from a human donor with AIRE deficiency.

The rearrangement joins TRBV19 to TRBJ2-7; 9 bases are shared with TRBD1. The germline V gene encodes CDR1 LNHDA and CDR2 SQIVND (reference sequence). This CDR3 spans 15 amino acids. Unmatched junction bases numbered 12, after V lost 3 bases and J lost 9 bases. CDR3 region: CASSIVGTGWALQYF. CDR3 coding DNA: TGTGCCAGTAGTATCGTCGGGACAGGGTGGGCGCTGCAGTACTTC.

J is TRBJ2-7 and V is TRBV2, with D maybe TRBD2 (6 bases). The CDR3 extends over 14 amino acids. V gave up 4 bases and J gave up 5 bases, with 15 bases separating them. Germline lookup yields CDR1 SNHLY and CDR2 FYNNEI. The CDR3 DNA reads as TGTGCCAGCAGTGTCTTCGGGAGCGGTGACGAGCAGTACTTC. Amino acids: CASSVFGSGDEQYF.

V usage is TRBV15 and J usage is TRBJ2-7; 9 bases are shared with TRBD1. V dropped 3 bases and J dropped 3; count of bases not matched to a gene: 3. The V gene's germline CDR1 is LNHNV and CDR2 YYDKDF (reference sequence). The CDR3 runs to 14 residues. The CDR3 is CATSSGTGIYEQYF. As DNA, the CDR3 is TGTGCCACCAGCAGTGGGACAGGGATCTACGAGCAGTACTTC.

CDR3 in amino acids: CASSEALGGWTEAFF. CDR3 bases: TGTGCCAGCAGTGAAGCGCTTGGGGGTTGGACTGAAGCTTTCTTT. The chain carries TRBV2 and TRBJ1-1; TRBD1 might be the D (5 bases). The CDR3 has 15 residues. CDR1 and CDR2 (germline): SNHLY, FYNNEI. With 0 bases removed from V and 5 bases from J, the gap between germline ends came to 13 bases.